The rows below give T cell receptor beta chains drawn from one sample of a study of CD8 T cells in Susac syndrome. Each CDR3 protein is one row after TCRdb ran MiXCR on the immunoSEQ multiplex PCR reads. This sample has 190,000 or so distinct CDR3 sequences, with roughly 94% found just once. Source material: CD4+ T cells from PBMCs. The receptors come from a human donor with multiple sclerosis. Both conserved end residues are part of each CDR3. Each record gives: CDR3 protein, CDR3 DNA, CDR3 length, clone size, V gene, D gene, J gene. The D gene is left open where the match is weak. Clone size is shown for a subset of rows, as once, few, many or a class of expanded clone.

CSAGNPLDYGYTF TGCAGTGCAGGGAACCCCCTCGACTATGGCTACACCTTC 13 NA TRBV20-1 NA TRBJ1-2
CASSLAGGHVETQYF TGTGCCAGCAGCTTGGCGGGGGGACATGTGGAGACCCAGTACTTC 15 NA TRBV7-2 TRBD2 TRBJ2-5
CASSSSRRTYQETQYF TGTGCCAGCAGCAGTTCCAGGAGAACTTACCAAGAGACCCAGTACTTC 16 NA TRBV2 NA TRBJ2-5
CSVGVLGNTEAFF TGCAGCGTTGGTGTATTGGGGAACACTGAAGCTTTCTTT 13 NA TRBV29-1 NA TRBJ1-1
CASRASSGGLNEQFF TGTGCCAGCAGGGCCTCTAGCGGGGGTCTCAATGAGCAGTTCTTC 15 NA TRBV5-4 TRBD2 TRBJ2-1
CSARSNRGLWDEQFF TGCAGTGCTAGATCGAACAGGGGGCTCTGGGATGAGCAGTTCTTC 15 NA TRBV20-1 TRBD1 TRBJ2-1
CASSHRTGPNTEAFF TGTGCCAGCAGCCATCGGACAGGACCGAACACTGAAGCTTTCTTT 15 NA TRBV7-6 TRBD1 TRBJ1-1
CAWSKNTEAFF TGTGCCTGGTCAAAGAACACTGAAGCTTTCTTT 11 few TRBV30 NA TRBJ1-1
CAISGYSGANVLTF TGTGCCATCAGTGGGTACTCTGGGGCCAACGTCCTGACTTTC 14 NA TRBV10-3 NA TRBJ2-6
CSAPLGETQYF TGCAGTGCTCCCCTGGGGGAGACCCAGTACTTC 11 NA TRBV20-1 NA TRBJ2-5
CASSIQPNTGELFF TGTGCCAGTAGCATTCAGCCGAACACCGGGGAGCTGTTTTTT 14 NA TRBV19 NA TRBJ2-2
CASSQDTGELFF TGTGCCAGCAGCCAAGACACCGGGGAGCTGTTTTTT 12 once TRBV11-1 NA TRBJ2-2
CSAFLGQKETQYF TGCAGTGCTTTTCTTGGACAGAAAGAGACCCAGTACTTC 13 NA TRBV20-1 NA TRBJ2-5